These 9 T cell receptor beta chains were all obtained from the same sample, sequenced in a study of blood T cells in healthy people across ages. Sample-barcoded 5' priming and a J-beta primer mix drove a second PCR of about 6 to 12 cycles. MiXCR, run by TCRdb on the 5' RACE reads, gives a single entry per CDR3 protein. The table has hundreds of thousands of distinct CDR3 sequences, under 30% seen once. The source material was blood. These receptor sequences come from a woman aged 80 or over in good health.

The J gene is TRBJ1-6, the V gene TRBV20-1; D is uncertain. The CDR3 contains 16 residues. CDR1 and CDR2 (germline): DFQATT, SNEGSKA (reference sequence). The germline V and J ends were trimmed by 0 bases and 2 bases, with 11 bases remaining between them. The CDR3 is CSARDYRPTYNSPLHF. The CDR3 region has the DNA TGCAGTGCTAGAGATTATCGGCCGACCTATAATTCACCCCTCCACTTT.

This clonotype came up many times. CDR3 region: CSATRTSGGEQYF. The CDR3 DNA reads as TGCAGTGCTACTAGGACTAGCGGGGGCGAGCAGTACTTC. The chain recombines TRBV20-1 with TRBJ2-7, with TRBD2 matching over 13 bases. V lost 4 bases and J lost 6; bases outside the gene matches: 3. This CDR3 has 13 residues. Germline assignment: CDR1 DFQATT and CDR2 SNEGSKA (reference sequence).

This clonotype was observed many times. The chain carries TRBV9 and TRBJ2-6; 10 bases map to TRBD1. Germline CDR1 SGDLS, CDR2 YYNGEE. This CDR3 contains 18 residues. V shed 0 bases, J shed 2 bases, and the junction held 5 bases outside the gene matches. CDR3 protein: CASSVGDRGLPGANVLTF. The CDR3 nucleotides read TGTGCCAGCAGCGTAGGAGACAGGGGGCTCCCTGGGGCCAACGTCCTGACTTTC.

The table lists this clonotype with many counts. The chain uses TRBV30 and TRBJ2-7; maybe TRBD1 (5 bases). Between the trimmed V and J ends, which lost 3 bases and 1 base, there was a span of 10 bases. CDR1 and CDR2 (germline): GTSNPN, SVGIG (reference sequence). This CDR3 spans 13 amino acids. Here the CDR3 DNA reads TGTGCCTGGAGCAAGGGGCTTTCCTACGAGCAGTACTTC. Residues: CAWSKGLSYEQYF.

This clonotype showed up many times. The rearrangement links TRBV2 to TRBJ2-1; possible D gene TRBD1, 6 bases. The germline V gene encodes CDR1 SNHLY and CDR2 FYNNEI. The CDR3 spans 14 residues. V was shortened by 2 bases and J by 9 bases, with 14 bases between the two germline ends. Written as DNA, the CDR3 is TGTGCCAGCAGTGAAAGTACAGGGCGGCCTGAGCAGTTCTTC. Its protein product is CASSESTGRPEQFF. Filled out from reference TRBV2 and TRBJ2-1, the complete variable domain reads EPEVTQTPSHQVTQMGQEVILRCVPISNHLYFYWYRQILGQKVEFLVSFYNNEISEKSEIFDDQFSVERPDGSNFTLKIRSTKLEDSAMYFCASSESTGRPEQFFGPGTRLTVL.

This chain joins TRBV7-2 and TRBJ2-3; D ambiguous. Trimming removed 1 base from V and 6 bases from J, with 5 bases in between. CDR1 SGHTA and CDR2 FQGNSA come from the germline V gene. CDR3 length: 12 amino acids. In DNA, the CDR3 is TGTGCCAGCAGCTTAGACTGGGATACGCAGTATTTT. This translates into CASSLDWDTQYF.

This clonotype was detected ten times or more. V usage is TRBV7-3 and J usage is TRBJ2-5, with D maybe TRBD1 (6 bases). There are 17 residues in the CDR3. CDR1 is SGHTA, CDR2 FQGTGA, per germline. The V end lost 1 base, the J end lost 2 bases, and 17 bases lay between the germline ends. CDR3 in DNA: TGTGCCAGCAGCTTAAGAGTCCGGACAGATCATCAAGAGACCCAGTACTTC. Its protein is CASSLRVRTDHQETQYF.

This clonotype was seen only a few times. This chain uses TRBV7-9 with TRBJ1-1, with D uncertain. Germline V gives CDR1 SEHNR, CDR2 FQNEAQ (reference sequence). Deletions cut 2 bases from V and 5 bases from J, with 6 bases between. The CDR3 runs 12 residues. The CDR3 DNA reads as TGTGCCAGCAGCTTAATACAGACTGAAGCTTTCTTT. Amino acid sequence: CASSLIQTEAFF.

Of note for this clonotype: One end of the junction does not line up with germline, which may come from a read error. The chain couples TRBV5-4 to TRBJ2-3, with D perhaps matching TRBD1 (6 bases). The germline gives CDR1 SGHNT, CDR2 YYREEE (reference sequence). The CDR3 is made up of 17 amino acids. CDR3 nucleotide sequence: TGTGCCGGCAGCTTGACTATGGGGGCAGCTAGCACAGATACGCAGTATTTT. This sequence encodes CAGSLTMGAASTDTQYF.